The 18 T cell receptor beta chains listed next were all sequenced from one sample in a study of response to subunit inactivated influenza vaccine. TCRdb called the RT-PCR reads again in MiXCR, with one record for every CDR3 protein. The data show fewer than 700,000 distinct CDR3 sequences, with 10% to 15% seen just once and under 15% held by the top ten. Specimen: PBMCs from blood, collected more than 35 days after vaccination. These receptors were collected from a man between 50 and 59 years old who received an inactivated influenza vaccine.

This clonotype was counted many times. The rearrangement joins TRBV12-3 or TRBV12-4 to TRBJ2-7, with TRBD1 matching over 9 bases. The CDR3 consists of 16 residues. With 3 bases clipped from V and 2 bases from J, the junction kept 8 bases outside the gene matches. The CDR3 is CASSFSGTGRAYEQYF. The CDR3 DNA sequence: TGTGCCAGCAGTTTTTCCGGGACAGGGAGGGCCTACGAGCAGTACTTC.

The rearrangement uses TRBV20-1 and TRBJ2-5, with D unresolved. CDR1 is DFQATT, CDR2 SNEGSKA, per germline (reference sequence). This CDR3 has 11 residues. V was shortened by 0 bases and J by 9 bases, with 8 bases between the two germline ends. The CDR3 sequence is CSARDRFPQYF. The CDR3 region has the DNA TGCAGTGCTAGAGACCGATTTCCCCAGTACTTC.

The chain couples TRBV7-6 to TRBJ2-7; D is possibly TRBD2 (6 bases). V dropped 2 bases and J dropped 5 bases, with 13 bases sitting between them. The CDR3 consists of 14 residues. Germline V gene sequence: CDR1 SGHVS, CDR2 FNYEAQ. As DNA, the CDR3 is TGTGCCAGCAGCTTACAGGGTGGCGGGAACGAGCAGTACTTC. It specifies CASSLQGGGNEQYF. Using reference TRBV7-6 and TRBJ2-7 for the parts outside the CDR3, the full variable domain is GAGVSQSPRYKVTKRGQDVALRCDPISGHVSLYWYRQALGQGPEFLTYFNYEAQQDKSGLPNDRFSAERPEGSISTLTIQRTEQRDSAMYRCASSLQGGGNEQYFGPGTRLTVT.

This CDR3 is CASSQGPGQGRYTF. The CDR3 nucleotides are TGTGCCAGCAGCCAAGGTCCCGGACAGGGGCGCTACACCTTC. The rearrangement uses TRBV4-2 and TRBJ1-2; 9 nucleotides line up with TRBD1. Germline CDR1 LGHNA, CDR2 YNFKEQ. This CDR3 region has 14 residues. V trimming: 1 base; J trimming: 9 bases; junction bases outside the gene matches: 6.

In its sample, this clonotype was seen a few times. The chain uses TRBV14 and TRBJ2-5; the D call may be TRBD1 or TRBD2 (6 bases each). The CDR3 extends over 15 amino acids. The germline V gene encodes CDR1 SGHDN and CDR2 FVKESK. Trimming cost V 4 bases and J 5 bases, with 17 bases left between them. As DNA, the CDR3 is TGTGCCAGCAGCCGAGCGAAGGGGGGTGAGGAGACCCAGTACTTC. It is translated as CASSRAKGGEETQYF.

This chain links TRBV19 with TRBJ1-4; 8 bases fit TRBD1. The CDR3 runs 16 residues. Germline-derived CDR1 and CDR2 are LNHDA and SQIVND (reference sequence). V shed 3 bases and J 3 bases; nucleotides not matched to a gene: 6. CDR3 coding DNA: TGTGCCAGTAGTATGATGGGGACAGGCGCTAATGAAAAACTGTTTTTT. It specifies CASSMMGTGANEKLFF.

Many counts were recorded for this clonotype. The rearrangement links TRBV6-2 or TRBV6-3 to TRBJ1-1, with D maybe TRBD1 (5 bases). CDR3 length: 11 residues. The germline V and J ends were trimmed by 6 bases and 4 bases, with 6 bases remaining between them. CDR1 MNHEY and CDR2 SVGEGT come from the germline V gene. The CDR3 loop is CASRTATEAFF. In DNA form, the CDR3 reads TGTGCCAGCAGGACAGCCACTGAAGCTTTCTTT.

The rearrangement joins TRBV6-2 or TRBV6-3 to TRBJ2-1; 11 bases are shared with TRBD2. Per germline, CDR1 MNHEY and CDR2 SVGEGT. The V segment lost 3 bases and the J segment 6 bases; nucleotides outside the gene matches: 7. There are 16 residues in the CDR3. The CDR3 reads CASSYIALAGGNEQFF. CDR3 in DNA: TGTGCCAGCAGTTATATTGCGCTAGCGGGGGGCAATGAGCAGTTCTTC.

The CDR3 coding sequence is TGTGCCAGCAGTTACTCCGTAGGGGGCGGCTACAATGAGCAGTTCTTC. It codes for CASSYSVGGGYNEQFF. The V and J genes are TRBV6-2 or TRBV6-3 and TRBJ2-1, with 7 bases identical to TRBD1. The CDR3 sequence is 16 residues long. Germline trimming cut 0 bases from V and 3 bases from J; bases unmatched to any gene: 5. Looked up from germline, CDR1 is MNHEY and CDR2 is SVGEGT.

The chain combines TRBV6-1 with TRBJ2-7, with 7 bases aligning to TRBD1. The CDR3 has 13 amino acids. Germline-derived CDR1 and CDR2 are MNHNS and SASEGT. J was trimmed by 3 bases and V by 4 bases; bases with no gene match: 3. The CDR3 nucleotides are TGTGCCAGCAGTGGGACAGGACTCTACGAGCAGTACTTC. It encodes CASSGTGLYEQYF.

The V and J genes are TRBV4-3 and TRBJ2-7; 9 nucleotides line up with TRBD2. CDR3 length: 13 residues. Germline CDR1 LGHNA, CDR2 YSLEER. The V gene end was trimmed by 5 bases and the J gene end by 6 bases; junction bases not matched to a gene: 5. The CDR3 loop reads CASSARLAVEQYF. CDR3 nucleotide sequence: TGCGCCAGCAGCGCCCGACTAGCGGTCGAGCAGTACTTC.

This clonotype was seen a handful of times. This chain joins TRBV6-1 and TRBJ2-5; 11 nucleotides line up with TRBD2. In germline, CDR1 is MNHNS, CDR2 SASEGT. The trim removed 6 bases at V and 4 bases at J, leaving 7 bases unmatched. There are 15 residues in the CDR3. This CDR3 reads CASRTTSGDRETQYF. CDR3 DNA sequence: TGTGCCAGCAGAACGACTAGCGGGGACCGAGAGACCCAGTACTTC.

The sample holds many counts of this clonotype. The chain links TRBV6-1 to TRBJ1-2; D might be TRBD1 (6 bases). Germline assignment: CDR1 MNHNS and CDR2 SASEGT. The length of the CDR3 is 14 residues. Trimming cost V 6 bases and J 3 bases, with 14 bases left between them. The CDR3 DNA reads as TGTGCCAGCAGCGTCGGGGGCAGCCACTATGGCTACACCTTC. Its protein is CASSVGGSHYGYTF.

This chain connects TRBV7-9 to TRBJ2-7, with D possibly being TRBD1 or TRBD2 (5 bases each). This CDR3 is 14 amino acids long. Trimming left V 5 bases short and J 2 bases short, with 13 bases between. CDR1 and CDR2 from the germline V gene are SEHNR and FQNEAQ (reference sequence). DNA of the CDR3: TGTGCCAGCAGCCCGATGGGGGTTCCCTACGAGCAGTACTTC. As protein: CASSPMGVPYEQYF.

This clonotype appeared a few times. This sequence joins TRBV25-1 and TRBJ2-1, with D unresolved. V dropped 4 bases and J dropped 6 bases, with 13 bases sitting between them. The CDR3 spans 14 residues. Germline lookup yields CDR1 MGHDK and CDR2 SYGVNS. CDR3 in DNA: TGTGCCAGCAGTGTGAGCCTAAGAATCAATGAGCAGTTCTTC. Protein product: CASSVSLRINEQFF.

The sample holds a few counts of this clonotype. This clone may be a read error of a much larger clone one base away. V gene TRBV6-2 or TRBV6-3 combines with J gene TRBJ2-7, with D maybe TRBD1 (6 bases). The germline V and J ends were trimmed by 6 bases and 2 bases, with 8 bases remaining between them. CDR3 length: 12 amino acids. CDR1 MNHEY and CDR2 SVGEGT come from the germline V gene. CDR3 nucleotide sequence: TGTGCCAGCAGCCGGGACACCTACGAGCAGTACTTC. Amino acid sequence: CASSRDTYEQYF.

The rearrangement uses TRBV6-2 or TRBV6-3 and TRBJ2-7, with D uncertain. The CDR3 loop spans 13 amino acids. CDR1 is MNHEY and CDR2 is SVGEGT in the germline V gene. With 3 bases removed from V and 0 bases from J, the gap between germline ends came to 6 bases. The CDR3 region has the DNA TGTGCCAGCAGTTATCTCTTCTCCTACGAGCAGTACTTC. The encoded protein is CASSYLFSYEQYF.

This clonotype was detected only a few times. This sequence joins TRBV12-3 or TRBV12-4 and TRBJ1-1; D is perhaps TRBD1 (6 bases). V was pared by 2 bases and J by 1 base, with 8 bases between. The CDR3 is 14 amino acids. The CDR3 is CASSLRQENTEAFF. CDR3 coding DNA: TGTGCCAGCAGTTTAAGACAGGAGAACACTGAAGCTTTCTTT.